This T cell receptor (beta chain) was sequenced during a study of shared clonotypes between healthy human individuals. This clone was observed a few times. Germline V lookup: CDR1 SGHTS, CDR2 YDEGEE. V gave up 2 bases and J gave up 2 bases, with 6 bases separating them. This CDR3 spans 13 amino acids. Profiling relied on immunoSEQ multiplex PCR, and the TCRdb table lists in-frame clones only, not all of them. Among roughly 1,100,000 clones, 70% to 80% were seen once, and the ten largest hold about 1.5%. What was sequenced was memory CD4+ T cells sorted from blood. The subset here: CD45RA-negative fraction. This rearrangement joins TRBV5-8 to TRBJ2-3; D call uncertain. The sequence came from a man younger than 35 in good health. CDR3 in amino acids: CASSFRTTDTQYF. CDR3 nucleotides: TGTGCCAGCAGCTTCAGGACCACAGATACGCAGTATTTT. Variable domain in full (rest from reference TRBV5-8 and TRBJ2-3): EAGVTQSPTHLIKTRGQQATLRCSPISGHTSVYWYQQALGLGLQFLLWYDEGEERNRGNFPPRFSGRQFPNYSSELNVNALELEDSALYLCASSFRTTDTQYFGPGTRLTVL.